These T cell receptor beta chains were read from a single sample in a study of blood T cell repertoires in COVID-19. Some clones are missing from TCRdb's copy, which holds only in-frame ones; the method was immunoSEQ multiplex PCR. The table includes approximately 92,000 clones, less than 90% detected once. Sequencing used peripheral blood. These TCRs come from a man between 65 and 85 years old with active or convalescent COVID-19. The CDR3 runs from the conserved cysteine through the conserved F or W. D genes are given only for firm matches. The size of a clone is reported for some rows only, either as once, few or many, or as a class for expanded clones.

cdr3_nt: TGCGCCAGCACGGATTCAGGGTCCGGAAACACCATATATTTT
cdr3_aa: CASTDSGSGNTIYF
v_call: TRBV5-1
j_call: TRBJ1-3
clone_size: -
d_call: -
cdr3_length: 14

cdr3_nt: TGTGCCATCAGTGAGTCTGGAGGGGGCATCGACAATGAGCAGTTCTTC
cdr3_aa: CAISESGGGIDNEQFF
v_call: TRBV10-3
j_call: TRBJ2-1
clone_size: -
d_call: -
cdr3_length: 16

cdr3_nt: TGTGCCAGCAGTCCCCCAGCGAATAATCAGCCCCAGCATTTT
cdr3_aa: CASSPPANNQPQHF
v_call: TRBV28
j_call: TRBJ1-5
clone_size: -
d_call: -
cdr3_length: 14

cdr3_nt: TGTGCCAGCTCACTCTCCGGGACAGGGATCTACGAGCAGTACTTC
cdr3_aa: CASSLSGTGIYEQYF
v_call: TRBV18
j_call: TRBJ2-7
clone_size: few
d_call: TRBD1
cdr3_length: 15

cdr3_nt: TGCAGTGCTTTCCAGGGGGCTGGCTACACCTTC
cdr3_aa: CSAFQGAGYTF
v_call: TRBV20-1
j_call: TRBJ1-2
clone_size: -
d_call: TRBD1
cdr3_length: 11

cdr3_nt: TGTGCCAGCAGCCAAATGGGACAGGGGCCGGGTGCGGGCTACACCTTC
cdr3_aa: CASSQMGQGPGAGYTF
v_call: TRBV4-2
j_call: TRBJ1-2
clone_size: -
d_call: TRBD1
cdr3_length: 16

cdr3_nt: TGTGCCAGCACCCCAGACAGGGACCTTAGCAATCAGCCCCAGCATTTT
cdr3_aa: CASTPDRDLSNQPQHF
v_call: TRBV6-2/TRBV6-3
j_call: TRBJ1-5
clone_size: -
d_call: TRBD1
cdr3_length: 16

cdr3_nt: TGCAGCGCCATAACAGGGACGGTTCACACTGAAGCTTTCTTT
cdr3_aa: CSAITGTVHTEAFF
v_call: TRBV29-1
j_call: TRBJ1-1
clone_size: -
d_call: -
cdr3_length: 14

cdr3_nt: TGTGCCAGTAGTATAACTCGCCGGGAGACCCAGTACTTC
cdr3_aa: CASSITRRETQYF
v_call: TRBV19
j_call: TRBJ2-5
clone_size: once
d_call: -
cdr3_length: 13

cdr3_nt: TGCAGCGTTGAAGCCCTCGACAGAAACTATGGCTACACCTTC
cdr3_aa: CSVEALDRNYGYTF
v_call: TRBV29-1
j_call: TRBJ1-2
clone_size: -
d_call: -
cdr3_length: 14

cdr3_nt: TGTGCCAGCAGACCCGGACAGGGAAGGCATGGCTACACCTTC
cdr3_aa: CASRPGQGRHGYTF
v_call: TRBV27
j_call: TRBJ1-2
clone_size: few
d_call: TRBD1
cdr3_length: 14

cdr3_nt: TGTGCCTGGAGTGTAGTCCGGGTTGAGTCACCCCTCCACTTT
cdr3_aa: CAWSVVRVESPLHF
v_call: TRBV30
j_call: TRBJ1-6
clone_size: -
d_call: -
cdr3_length: 14

cdr3_nt: TGCGCCAGCAGCGCCCAACAGGGGGCAAACACTGAAGCTTTCTTT
cdr3_aa: CASSAQQGANTEAFF
v_call: TRBV5-1
j_call: TRBJ1-1
clone_size: -
d_call: TRBD1
cdr3_length: 15

cdr3_nt: TGCGCCAGCAGCTTGGCACAGGGGAGAGGGGCCAACGTCCTGACTTTC
cdr3_aa: CASSLAQGRGANVLTF
v_call: TRBV5-1
j_call: TRBJ2-6
clone_size: -
d_call: TRBD1
cdr3_length: 16

cdr3_nt: TGCGCCAGCAGCAGAACAGGGGGGGTTCGAGAGACCCAGTACTTC
cdr3_aa: CASSRTGGVRETQYF
v_call: TRBV5-1
j_call: TRBJ2-5
clone_size: -
d_call: -
cdr3_length: 15